This T cell receptor beta chain is from a study of T cell responses to AZD1222 COVID-19 vaccine. Points from the study as a whole: A mostly white British donor set with more females was recruited, and clonal diversity was possibly underestimated. Scientists sampled the repertoires only once the peak T cell response had passed. With two AZD1222 doses given, Spike-specific TCR breadth and depth both rose. Spike as a whole was targeted by vaccine-associated CD4 TCRs, dominant at 160-218 and 743-854.

Method: immunoSEQ multiplex PCR; TCRdb's copy keeps in-frame clones and lacks some. In the table there are roughly 80,000 clones, roughly 88% of which are singletons. As to this clone: The antigen remains undetermined.

CDR1 and CDR2 from the germline V gene are SGHAT and FQNNGV. The CDR3 runs to 12 residues. Deletions cut 0 bases from V and 8 bases from J, with 5 bases between. The rearrangement joins TRBV11-2 to TRBJ2-4; no clear D. The TCR comes from an adult in good health. The material was peripheral blood, obtained on day 0 of MenACWY control vaccination. CDR3 bases: TGTGCCAGCAGCTTAGATGAAGACATTCAGTACTTC. It translates to CASSLDEDIQYF.